Below, 19 T cell receptor beta chains from the same sample are listed, as sequenced in a study of T cell responses to AZD1222 COVID-19 vaccine (dated by TCRdb to the early 2020s). The time point label for this specimen denotes: about 28 days (+/-7) after the second vaccine dose. The method was the immunoSEQ multiplex PCR assay. TCRdb provides this immuneACCESS table in a form limited to in-frame rearrangements. Some clones are lacking; in checked studies, under half of them reflect an unresolved V gene, and why the rest are absent is not known. This sample gives 160,000 or so clones in total; more than 75% of them show up just once. Of the sample, approximately 9% is held by the ten largest clones. Sequencing used peripheral blood, obtained 28 days after the second AZD1222 dose. These receptors were obtained from an adult who received the AZD1222 COVID-19 vaccine.

The V call is TRBV6-5, the J call TRBJ1-2, with TRBD1 matching 12 bases. With 6 bases clipped from V and 8 bases from J, the junction kept 7 bases outside the gene matches. CDR3 length: 14 residues. From germline, CDR1 is MNHEY and CDR2 SVGAGI. As DNA, the CDR3 is TGTGCCAGCAGAAAGGGGACAGGGGGCCTGGGCTACACCTTC. Its protein product is CASRKGTGGLGYTF.

The chain couples TRBV15 to TRBJ2-1; the D gene could be TRBD1 or TRBD2 (6 bases each). Germline CDR1 reads LNHNV; CDR2 reads YYDKDF (reference sequence). This CDR3 spans 14 amino acids. V lost 1 base and J lost 6, with 10 bases in between. CDR3 coding DNA: TGTGCCACCAGCAGAGCGGGGGCCCCCAATGAGCAGTTCTTC. Translation gives CATSRAGAPNEQFF. The complete variable domain, with remaining parts taken from reference TRBV15 and TRBJ2-1, reads DAMVIQNPRYQVTQFGKPVTLSCSQTLNHNVMYWYQQKSSQAPKLLFHYYDKDFNNEADTPDNFQSRRPNTSFCFLDIRSPGLGDTAMYLCATSRAGAPNEQFFGPGTRLTVL.

Only one count was recorded for this clone. The chain carries TRBV28 and TRBJ1-1, with D perhaps matching TRBD1 (5 bases). In germline, CDR1 is MDHEN, CDR2 SYDVKM. The CDR3 has 15 amino acids. Trimming took off 6 bases at V and 0 bases at J, with 14 bases between the two ends. The CDR3 DNA is TGTGCCAGCAGCTACGGAGGGGTTTTGAACACTGAAGCTTTCTTT. This gives the protein CASSYGGVLNTEAFF.

The rearrangement links TRBV7-2 to TRBJ2-1; the D call may be TRBD1 or TRBD2 (5 bases each). Trimming shortened V by 5 bases and J by 9 bases, and 17 bases separated the two germline ends. The CDR3 contains 14 residues. Per germline, CDR1 SGHTA and CDR2 FQGNSA. CDR3 sequence: CASSGDGTPPEQFF. The CDR3 DNA reads as TGTGCCAGCAGCGGAGATGGGACCCCGCCTGAGCAGTTCTTC.

Here the CDR3 reads CASSLRLGENTGELFF. The CDR3 coding sequence is TGTGCCAGCAGCTTACGGTTAGGGGAGAACACCGGGGAGCTGTTTTTT. The genes are TRBV7-2 and TRBJ2-2; weak D call: TRBD1 (5 bases). The CDR3 has 16 amino acids. The germline gives CDR1 SGHTA, CDR2 FQGNSA. V lost 2 bases to trimming and J lost 1 base, with 11 bases between them.

This clone has only one observation. The chain combines TRBV30 with TRBJ2-7; D possibly corresponds to TRBD1 (6 bases). Germline V gene sequence: CDR1 GTSNPN, CDR2 SVGIG (reference sequence). With 2 bases removed from V and 2 bases from J, the gap between germline ends came to 19 bases. This CDR3 region has 16 residues. CDR3 bases: TGTGCCTGGAGTCCCAAAGTCCACAGGGCCCCCTACGAGCAGTACTTC. Its translation is CAWSPKVHRAPYEQYF.

This clone was recorded once. The rearrangement uses TRBV28 and TRBJ1-2; D remains ambiguous. The V end lost 7 bases, the J end lost 7 bases, and 16 bases lay between the germline ends. In germline, CDR1 is MDHEN, CDR2 SYDVKM. This CDR3 comprises 13 residues. DNA for the CDR3: TGTGCCAGCAAGTTGGGCGGGGTGGGTGGCTACACCTTC. Its translation: CASKLGGVGGYTF.

Only a few counts were recorded for this clone. The CDR3 sequence is CASSPQAQETQYF. Written as DNA, the CDR3 is TGTGCCAGCTCACCACAAGCCCAAGAGACCCAGTACTTC. V and J are TRBV18 and TRBJ2-5; the D is unclear. Per germline, CDR1 KGHSH and CDR2 LQKENI. V was trimmed by 1 base and J by 1 base, leaving 4 bases between them. The CDR3 is 13 amino acids.

V gene TRBV18 combines with J gene TRBJ2-1; D gene unclear. The CDR3 spans 15 residues. V dropped 6 bases and J dropped 7 bases, with 19 bases sitting between them. Germline lookup yields CDR1 KGHSH and CDR2 LQKENI. CDR3 in DNA: TGTGCCAGCTCCCCCAGCGCGGCGTCTGGGAATGAGCAGTTCTTC. Amino acids: CASSPSAASGNEQFF. The complete variable domain, with remaining parts taken from reference TRBV18 and TRBJ2-1, reads NAGVMQNPRHLVRRRGQEARLRCSPMKGHSHVYWYRQLPEEGLKFMVYLQKENIIDESGMPKERFSAEFPKEGPSILRIQQVVRGDSAAYFCASSPSAASGNEQFFGPGTRLTVL.

This rearrangement joins TRBV4-3 to TRBJ1-2; D might be TRBD1 (6 bases). Germline V gene data show CDR1 as LGHNA and CDR2 as YSLEER. CDR3 size: 15 residues. V lost 0 bases and J lost 6, with 14 bases in between. For the CDR3, the DNA is TGCGCCAGCAGCCAAGATTTGGGGGCCCCAGATGGCTACACCTTC. It specifies CASSQDLGAPDGYTF.

J is TRBJ1-4 and V is TRBV5-4, with D perhaps matching TRBD1 (6 bases). Per germline, CDR1 SGHNT and CDR2 YYREEE (reference sequence). Trimming removed 4 bases at V and 1 base at J, with 14 bases between. The CDR3 consists of 16 residues. The CDR3 DNA reads TGTGCCAGCAGCGTTGGTGGGGGCCGAACTAATGAAAAACTGTTTTTT. It yields the protein CASSVGGGRTNEKLFF.

The V call is TRBV5-6, the J call TRBJ1-2; TRBD1 aligns across 8 bases. Germline V lookup: CDR1 SGHDT, CDR2 YYEEEE. The CDR3 totals 14 residues. V lost 1 base to trimming and J lost 8 bases; unmatched junction nucleotides: 7. In DNA form, the CDR3 reads TGTGCCAGCAGCTTGTTCCAGGGGGCAGGCGGCTACACCTTC. It specifies CASSLFQGAGGYTF.

This CDR3 is CASSANRDSSYEQYF. Here the CDR3 DNA reads TGTGCCAGCAGCGCGAACCGGGACAGCTCCTACGAGCAGTACTTC. The gene calls are TRBV11-2 and TRBJ2-7; 7 positions agree with TRBD1. The CDR3 contains 15 residues. After removal of 5 bases from V and 0 bases from J, the junction contained 7 bases not matched to a gene. Germline V gives CDR1 SGHAT, CDR2 FQNNGV. Full variable domain (outside the CDR3, taken from reference TRBV11-2 and TRBJ2-7): EAGVAQSPRYKIIEKRQSVAFWCNPISGHATLYWYQQILGQGPKLLIQFQNNGVVDDSQLPKDRFSAERLKGVDSTLKIQPAKLEDSAVYLCASSANRDSSYEQYFGPGTRLTVT.

The chain is built from TRBV7-8 and TRBJ2-5, with TRBD2 identical over 10 bases. The CDR3 contains 14 residues. Trimming at V came to 5 bases and at J to 5 bases, leaving 5 bases not matched to a gene. Per germline, CDR1 SGHVS and CDR2 FQNEAQ. CDR3 nucleotides: TGTGCCAGCAGCCTGCCGGGACTAGCGGAGACCCAGTACTTC. Translating it yields CASSLPGLAETQYF. The entire variable domain, with the rest obtained from reference TRBV7-8 and TRBJ2-5, is as follows: GAGVSQSPRYKVAKRGQDVALRCDPISGHVSLFWYQQALGQGPEFLTYFQNEAQLDKSGLPSDRFFAERPEGSVSTLKIQRTQQEDSAVYLCASSLPGLAETQYFGPGTRLLVL.

CDR3 residues: CATRGDRGTAGELFF. The CDR3 bases are TGTGCCACCAGGGGGGACAGGGGGACCGCCGGGGAGCTGTTTTTT. The chain employs TRBV24-1 and TRBJ2-2; 11 positions match TRBD1. V gave up 7 bases and J gave up 6 bases; unmatched junction bases: 6. Per the germline V gene, CDR1 is KGHDR and CDR2 is SFDVKD. The CDR3 is 15 amino acids.

This clone was found a few times. The rearrangement links TRBV9 to TRBJ2-5, with D possibly being TRBD1 (5 bases). The CDR3 has 16 amino acids. CDR1 is SGDLS, CDR2 YYNGEE, per germline. V was clipped by 2 bases and J by 0 bases, with 14 bases between them. CDR3 region: CASSVGSTVYQETQYF. CDR3 DNA sequence: TGTGCCAGCAGCGTGGGGTCGACAGTTTACCAAGAGACCCAGTACTTC.

The chain is built from TRBV19 and TRBJ2-1; D is perhaps TRBD2 (6 bases). With 6 bases removed from V and 2 bases from J, the gap between germline ends came to 8 bases. The CDR3 is 13 residues long. Germline V gene lookup returns CDR1 LNHDA and CDR2 SQIVND (reference sequence). The DNA for the CDR3 is TGTGCCAGTAGGGAGCGGGCCTACAATGAGCAGTTCTTC. It yields the protein CASRERAYNEQFF.

The genes are TRBV3-1 (or the pseudogene TRBV3-2) and TRBJ1-2; unclear D gene. The CDR3 consists of 14 residues. Germline CDR1 reads LGHDT; CDR2 reads YNNKEL (reference sequence). Between the trimmed V and J ends, which lost 3 bases and 8 bases, there was a span of 16 bases. The CDR3 coding sequence is TGTGCCAGCAGCCAGGGCTCCGGGATGTACGGCTACACCTTC. Its protein is CASSQGSGMYGYTF.

The chain couples TRBV6-2 or TRBV6-3 to TRBJ2-1; TRBD2 aligns across 10 bases. There are 16 residues in the CDR3. V was clipped by 7 bases and J by 8 bases; unmatched bases: 14. Germline CDR1 is MNHEY and CDR2 is SVGEGT. The CDR3 reads CASIPRGLAEGDEQFF. DNA for the CDR3: TGTGCCAGCATCCCGAGAGGACTAGCGGAGGGGGATGAGCAGTTCTTC.